One and the same sample provided the 8 T cell receptor beta chains below, sequenced in a study of blood T cell repertoires in COVID-19. Some clones are missing from TCRdb's copy, which holds only in-frame ones; the method was immunoSEQ multiplex PCR. The sample gives 110,000 to 150,000 clones, around 89% of which show up once; roughly 11% is in the top ten. Material: peripheral blood. These receptors all come from an elderly woman with acute or convalescent COVID-19.

This chain uses TRBV5-1 with TRBJ1-1; tentatively, D is TRBD1 (6 bases). The CDR3 sequence is 14 residues long. Trimming left V 4 bases short and J 3 bases short, with 13 bases between. Germline V gives CDR1 SGHRS, CDR2 YFSETQ. The CDR3 nucleotides are TGCGCCAGCAGCGTGGACAGCCAGTACACTGAAGCTTTCTTT. This encodes CASSVDSQYTEAFF.

The rearrangement joins TRBV3-1 (or the pseudogene TRBV3-2) to TRBJ2-7; 9 nucleotides agree with TRBD2. Germline assignment: CDR1 LGHDT and CDR2 YNNKEL (reference sequence). After removal of 4 bases from V and 3 bases from J, the junction contained 1 base not matched to a gene. The CDR3 runs 13 residues. This CDR3 reads CASSPLAGYEQYF. The CDR3 DNA reads TGTGCCAGCAGCCCACTAGCGGGCTACGAGCAGTACTTC.

The table lists this clone with a count of one. This rearrangement joins TRBV9 to TRBJ2-3, with 10 bases aligning to TRBD2. V was pared by 6 bases and J by 5 bases, with 12 bases of the junction left unmatched. The germline V gene encodes CDR1 SGDLS and CDR2 YYNGEE. The CDR3 runs 16 residues. CDR3 DNA: TGTGCCAGCACCCCCCGGAGCGGGGGGGCTATAGATACGCAGTATTTT. Its protein is CASTPRSGGAIDTQYF.

The chain carries TRBV9 and TRBJ2-7, with 13 bases fitting TRBD2. The germline CDR1 and CDR2 sequences are SGDLS and YYNGEE. J was trimmed by 5 bases and V by 4 bases; bases with no gene match: 6. This CDR3 spans 15 amino acids. The CDR3 bases are TGTGCCAGCAGCCCCCGACTAGCGGGGGGTAACGAGCAGTACTTC. Its translation is CASSPRLAGGNEQYF.

The V and J genes are TRBV5-6 and TRBJ1-1; no reliable D call. The V gene lost 0 bases and the J gene lost 0 bases, with 6 bases spanning the gap. Germline V gene data show CDR1 as SGHDT and CDR2 as YYEEEE. The CDR3 spans 14 residues. The CDR3 DNA follows: TGTGCCAGCAGCTTGGGACTGATGAACACTGAAGCTTTCTTT. It yields the protein CASSLGLMNTEAFF.

V gene TRBV10-2 combines with J gene TRBJ1-1, with 8 bases identical to TRBD1. Germline-derived CDR1 and CDR2 are WSHSY and SAAADI. Trimming removed 5 bases from V and 1 base from J; junction bases left unmatched: 15. The CDR3 covers 18 residues. CDR3 sequence reads: CASSTPLRPGTGNTEAFF. CDR3 bases: TGCGCCAGCAGTACCCCTCTAAGACCCGGGACAGGGAACACTGAAGCTTTCTTT.

The chain has TRBV6-4 and TRBJ1-2, with D possibly being TRBD1 (5 bases). This CDR3 has 17 residues. V shed 0 bases and J shed 8 bases, with 22 bases lying between them. The germline CDR1 and CDR2 sequences are MRHNA and SNTAGT. CDR3 DNA: TGTGCCAGCAGTGACTCGACCCCCCATAGGGGCGCGGGAGGCTACACCTTC. It translates to CASSDSTPHRGAGGYTF.

The chain is built from TRBV7-2 and TRBJ1-1; D unclear. The V gene's germline CDR1 is SGHTA and CDR2 FQGNSA. The V end lost 3 bases, the J end lost 1 base, and 9 bases lay between the germline ends. The CDR3 totals 14 residues. The CDR3 nucleotides read TGTGCCAGCAGCTTGAAACAGTCGAACACTGAAGCTTTCTTT. Translated, it gives CASSLKQSNTEAFF. Supplemented by reference TRBV7-2 and TRBJ1-1, the full variable domain reads GAGVSQSPSNKVTEKGKDVELRCDPISGHTALYWYRQSLGQGLEFLIYFQGNSAPDKSGLPSDRFSAERTGGSVSTLTIQRTQQEDSAVYLCASSLKQSNTEAFFGQGTRLTVV.